This TCR beta chain was identified during a study of blood T cell repertoires in COVID-19. About the research overall: Material from acute and convalescent COVID-19 was sourced from the United States, Italy and Spain.

The CDR3 consists of 12 residues. Trimming pared 6 bases from V and 7 bases from J, leaving 10 bases between. The authors' processing: Amplification with reference gene primers provided the estimates of nucleated cell counts. The repertoire was sequenced with immunoSEQ multiplex PCR; TCRdb's copy has only in-frame clones and lacks some. V and J calls and clone size are copied from that table; D and trimming were computed from the DNA. The sample contains some 60,000 clones, more than 85% of which appear only once. The material sequenced was peripheral blood. This receptor was identified in a human donor with active COVID-19. The donor label of this sample is uncertain. The V gene is TRBV12-3 or TRBV12-4, the J gene TRBJ2-4; possible D gene TRBD1, 6 bases. CDR3 nucleotides: TGTGCCAGCAGCACAGACAGGAACATTCAGTACTTC. Its protein is CASSTDRNIQYF.